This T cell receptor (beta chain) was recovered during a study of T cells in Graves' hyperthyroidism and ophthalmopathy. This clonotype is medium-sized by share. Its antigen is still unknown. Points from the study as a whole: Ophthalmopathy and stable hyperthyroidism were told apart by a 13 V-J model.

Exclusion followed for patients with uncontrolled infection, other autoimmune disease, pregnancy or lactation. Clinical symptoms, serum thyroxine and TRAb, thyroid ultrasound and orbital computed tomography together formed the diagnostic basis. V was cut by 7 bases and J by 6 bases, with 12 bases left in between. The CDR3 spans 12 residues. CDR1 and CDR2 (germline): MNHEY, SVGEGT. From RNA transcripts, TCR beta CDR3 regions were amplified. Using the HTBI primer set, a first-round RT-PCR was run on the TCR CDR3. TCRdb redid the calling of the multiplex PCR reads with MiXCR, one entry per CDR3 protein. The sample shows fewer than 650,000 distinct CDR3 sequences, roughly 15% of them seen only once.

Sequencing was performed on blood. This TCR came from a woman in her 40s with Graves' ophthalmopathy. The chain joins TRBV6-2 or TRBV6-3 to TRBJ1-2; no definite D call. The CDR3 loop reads CASNLLGDGYTF. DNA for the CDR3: TGTGCCAGCAATCTCCTTGGGGATGGCTACACCTTC.